The 22 T cell receptor beta chains listed next were all sequenced from one sample in a study of identical twins. TCRdb reanalysed the 5' RACE reads using MiXCR and keeps one entry per CDR3 protein. The sample has 200,000 or so distinct CDR3 sequences; 15% are singletons. The data also belong to a second study, concerning T cells expressing NK-cell markers.

The sample was CD8+ T cells sorted from blood. These receptors came from a woman between 18 and 30 years old in good health.

The chain links TRBV5-5 to TRBJ1-2, with TRBD1 as a possible D gene (5 bases). The CDR3 consists of 12 residues. Germline V gene data show CDR1 as SGHKS and CDR2 as YYEKEE (reference sequence). V lost 4 bases and J 4 bases, leaving 8 bases between the germline ends. In nucleotides, the CDR3 is TGTGCCAGCAGCCCAGACAGCTATGGCTACACCTTC. As protein: CASSPDSYGYTF.

Many counts were recorded for this clonotype. This sequence joins TRBV9 and TRBJ2-3; TRBD2 aligns across 7 bases. Germline CDR1 and CDR2: SGDLS and YYNGEE. The junction had 11 bases not matched to a gene; V was cut back by 3 bases and J by 4 bases. The CDR3 has 16 residues. The CDR3 region is CASSEPLGGSPDTQYF. In DNA form, the CDR3 reads TGTGCCAGCAGCGAGCCGCTTGGCGGGAGTCCAGATACGCAGTATTTT.

V is TRBV20-1 and J is TRBJ2-1, with TRBD2 matching 7 bases. Per germline, CDR1 DFQATT and CDR2 SNEGSKA (reference sequence). The junction had 5 bases not matched to a gene; V was cut back by 0 bases and J by 6 bases. The CDR3 totals 14 residues. CDR3 residues: CSARDLGGSNEQFF. The CDR3 DNA reads as TGCAGTGCTAGAGATCTAGGCGGGAGCAATGAGCAGTTCTTC.

The chain has TRBV20-1 and TRBJ2-7; D is uncertain. This CDR3 is built from 11 residues. Trimming removed 0 bases from V and 3 bases from J, with 3 bases in between. The germline CDR1 and CDR2 sequences are DFQATT and SNEGSKA (reference sequence). In nucleotides, the CDR3 is TGCAGTGCTAGAGAGGTCTACGAGCAGTACTTC. Translated, it gives CSAREVYEQYF.

This clonotype was seen only a few times. The CDR3 protein is CASSLKGVSREQFF. CDR3 bases: TGTGCCAGCAGCCTAAAGGGGGTAAGCAGGGAGCAGTTCTTC. The chain links TRBV27 to TRBJ2-1, with D tentatively TRBD1 (6 bases). Germline loops: CDR1 MNHEY, CDR2 SMNVEV (reference sequence). The CDR3 runs 14 residues. V gave up 6 bases and J gave up 10 bases, with 19 bases separating them.

This clonotype came up many times. The CDR3 DNA reads as TGTGCCATCACTCTAGGGACTAGCGGGAGAGGGGTCGACAATGAGCAGTTCTTC. This translates into CAITLGTSGRGVDNEQFF. The V gene is TRBV10-3, the J gene TRBJ2-1; 14 nucleotides align to TRBD2. The CDR3 contains 18 residues. V lost 7 bases, J lost 5 bases, and 13 bases stayed unmatched. The germline CDR1 and CDR2 sequences are ENHRY and SYGVKD.

The chain combines TRBV6-5 with TRBJ2-3; D might be TRBD1 (6 bases). CDR1 and CDR2 (germline): MNHEY, SVGAGI. Trimming left V 0 bases short and J 4 bases short, with 14 bases between. The CDR3 loop spans 16 amino acids. CDR3: CASSYSGASYADTQYF. The CDR3 region has the DNA TGTGCCAGCAGTTACTCGGGGGCCTCGTACGCAGATACGCAGTATTTT.

This clonotype was seen more than once but under ten times. The V gene is TRBV19, the J gene TRBJ1-5, with D hard to call. Germline V gives CDR1 LNHDA, CDR2 SQIVND (reference sequence). CDR3 length: 15 amino acids. V was trimmed by 9 bases and J by 3 bases, leaving 18 bases between them. Written as DNA, the CDR3 is TGTGCCAGCACGCTGACTTCCTCGGCCAATCAGCCCCAGCATTTT. This encodes CASTLTSSANQPQHF.

This rearrangement joins TRBV6-2 or TRBV6-3 to TRBJ2-1, with TRBD2 identical over 14 bases. Germline CDR1 reads MNHEY; CDR2 reads SVGEGT. CDR3 size: 16 residues. Trimming removed 7 bases from V and 2 bases from J; junction bases left unmatched: 4. The CDR3 loop reads CASTGLAGVTYNEQFF. The DNA of the CDR3 is TGTGCCAGCACGGGACTAGCGGGAGTCACCTACAATGAGCAGTTCTTC.

This rearrangement joins TRBV5-6 to TRBJ2-2; D call uncertain. CDR3 size: 12 residues. Looked up from germline, CDR1 is SGHDT and CDR2 is YYEEEE. Trimming left V 2 bases short and J 11 bases short, with 10 bases between. In nucleotides, the CDR3 is TGTGCCAGCAGCTTCGGGTCTTTAGAGCTGTTTTTT. Protein: CASSFGSLELFF.

This clonotype appeared a few times. The rearrangement uses TRBV5-1 and TRBJ2-5; TRBD2 matches at 7 bases. The V and J ends lost 5 bases and 5 bases, in that order; junction bases with no gene match: 15. The length of the CDR3 is 16 residues. Germline CDR1 SGHRS, CDR2 YFSETQ. The CDR3 nucleotides read TGCGCCAGCAGATGGTCCCAGACGGGAGGAATGGAGACCCAGTACTTC. Translating it yields CASRWSQTGGMETQYF.

The sample holds many counts of this clonotype. J is TRBJ1-3 and V is TRBV7-6, with 7 bases lining up with TRBD1. The CDR3 is 16 residues long. Germline CDR1 reads SGHVS; CDR2 reads FNYEAQ. Trimming at V came to 5 bases and at J to 6 bases, leaving 13 bases not matched to a gene. The CDR3 spells CASSTTTGSEKNTIYF. The CDR3 DNA sequence: TGTGCCAGCAGCACGACGACAGGGAGTGAGAAAAACACCATATATTTT.

The chain combines TRBV14 with TRBJ2-3; D may match TRBD1 or TRBD2 (6 bases each). The CDR3 sequence is 16 residues long. Trimming removed 1 base from V and 2 bases from J, with 13 bases in between. CDR1 and CDR2 (germline): SGHDN, FVKESK. The CDR3 DNA is TGTGCCAGCAGCCAAGTAGGGGGACTGTTCACAGATACGCAGTATTTT. It specifies CASSQVGGLFTDTQYF.

This clonotype has more than one count but fewer than ten. The V and J genes are TRBV6-1 and TRBJ2-5; 7 positions agree with TRBD2. The CDR3 spans 13 residues. J gave up 3 bases and V 6 bases, and 4 bases lay outside the gene matches. Germline CDR1 and CDR2: MNHNS and SASEGT. In nucleotides, the CDR3 is TGTGCCAGCAGACGCCGGGGGGAAGAGACCCAGTACTTC. This gives the protein CASRRRGEETQYF.

The V call is TRBV29-1, the J call TRBJ2-5; TRBD1 matches 9 bases. This CDR3 has 14 amino acids. Per the germline V gene, CDR1 is SQVTM and CDR2 is ANQGSEA. The trim removed 6 bases at V and 2 bases at J, leaving 7 bases unmatched. The CDR3 loop is CSVDRGDPQETQYF. The DNA for the CDR3 is TGCAGCGTCGACAGGGGGGACCCTCAAGAGACCCAGTACTTC.

The chain couples TRBV3-1 to TRBJ2-2, with TRBD2 identical over 13 bases. Germline loops: CDR1 LGHDT, CDR2 YNNKEL (reference sequence). Trimming removed 6 bases from V and 0 bases from J; junction bases left unmatched: 13. CDR3 length: 20 residues. DNA for the CDR3: TGTGCCAGCAGTCGTATTCGGACTAGCGGGGGCCACTCGAACACCGGGGAGCTGTTTTTT. It yields the protein CASSRIRTSGGHSNTGELFF.

This clonotype was detected a few times. The chain uses TRBV3-1 and TRBJ2-7; TRBD1 agrees at 10 bases. The CDR3 consists of 15 residues. Trimming removed 0 bases from V and 2 bases from J; junction bases left unmatched: 1. Germline V gives CDR1 LGHDT, CDR2 YNNKEL (reference sequence). CDR3 bases: TGTGCCAGCAGCCAAGATGGACAGGGGGCCTACGAGCAGTACTTC. This translates into CASSQDGQGAYEQYF.

This clonotype has more than one count but fewer than ten. The genes are TRBV6-4 and TRBJ1-1; tentatively, D is TRBD1 (6 bases). The V end lost 9 bases, the J end lost 0 bases, and 17 bases lay between the germline ends. CDR1 is MRHNA, CDR2 SNTAGT, per germline. This CDR3 is built from 15 residues. CDR3 DNA: TGTGCCAGGATCCGGGACACCTCTTTGAACACTGAAGCTTTCTTT. Amino acid sequence: CARIRDTSLNTEAFF.

This clonotype was seen only a few times. This chain links TRBV4-1 with TRBJ2-1; D is tentatively TRBD1 or TRBD2 (5 bases each). Trimming removed 3 bases from V and 2 bases from J, with 11 bases in between. The CDR3 sequence is 15 residues long. Germline lookup yields CDR1 MGHRA and CDR2 YSYEKL. The DNA of the CDR3 is TGCGCCAGCAGCCAGGGACCGTCGCCCTACAATGAGCAGTTCTTC. Encoded protein: CASSQGPSPYNEQFF.

The chain employs TRBV11-2 and TRBJ1-2, with D maybe TRBD1 (5 bases). The CDR3 has 14 amino acids. V was cut by 2 bases and J by 3 bases, with 10 bases left in between. Germline V gene data show CDR1 as SGHAT and CDR2 as FQNNGV. CDR3 residues: CASSLPGSYYGYTF. As DNA, the CDR3 is TGTGCCAGCAGCTTACCAGGGTCCTACTATGGCTACACCTTC.

J is TRBJ2-7 and V is TRBV25-1; D is uncertain. The CDR3 is 13 residues long. Germline V gene data show CDR1 as MGHDK and CDR2 as SYGVNS. Between the trimmed V and J ends, which lost 6 bases and 6 bases, there was a span of 15 bases. CDR3 sequence (DNA): TGTGCCAGCAGCCCCGGGCTACGGTGCGAGCAGTACTTC. Residues: CASSPGLRCEQYF.

This clonotype was counted many times. The chain couples TRBV2 to TRBJ1-1; D uncertain. V was cut by 4 bases and J by 11 bases, with 8 bases left in between. The CDR3 has 10 residues. Germline CDR1 is SNHLY and CDR2 is FYNNEI. Here the CDR3 reads CASSGLSAFF. The DNA of the CDR3 is TGTGCCAGCAGTGGGCTGTCGGCTTTCTTT. The full variable domain, with the rest looked up from reference TRBV2 and TRBJ1-1, is EPEVTQTPSHQVTQMGQEVILRCVPISNHLYFYWYRQILGQKVEFLVSFYNNEISEKSEIFDDQFSVERPDGSNFTLKIRSTKLEDSAMYFCASSGLSAFFGQGTRLTVV.